This TCR beta chain was sequenced for a study of breast tumors, draining lymph nodes, adjacent tissues. Using its own MiXCR run on the multiplex PCR reads, TCRdb lists one record per CDR3 protein. The table records roughly 14,000 distinct CDR3 sequences, 55% of them present only once. Germline V gene data show CDR1 as SGHAT and CDR2 as FQNNGV. Trimming removed 6 bases from V and 6 bases from J, with 15 bases in between. This CDR3 has 13 amino acids. The sequence came from a female donor with breast cancer. Some clones in this sample may be carry-over from other donors' samples. This chain links TRBV11-2 with TRBJ2-7, with a weak D call TRBD2 (5 bases). Input material: tumor-adjacent breast tissue. CDR3 sequence (DNA): TGTGCCAGCAGTCCCGTGTTTGGAGGCGAGCAGTACTTC. This gives the protein CASSPVFGGEQYF.